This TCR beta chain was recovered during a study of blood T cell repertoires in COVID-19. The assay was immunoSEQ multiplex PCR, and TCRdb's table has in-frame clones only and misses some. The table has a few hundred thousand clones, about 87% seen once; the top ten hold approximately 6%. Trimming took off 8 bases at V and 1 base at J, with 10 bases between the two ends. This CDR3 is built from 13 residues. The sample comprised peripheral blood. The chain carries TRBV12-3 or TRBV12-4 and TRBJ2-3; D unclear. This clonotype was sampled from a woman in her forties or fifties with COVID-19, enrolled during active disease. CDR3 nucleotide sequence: TGTGCCAGCTCCCCGTCCGGCACAGATACGCAGTATTTT. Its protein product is CASSPSGTDTQYF.